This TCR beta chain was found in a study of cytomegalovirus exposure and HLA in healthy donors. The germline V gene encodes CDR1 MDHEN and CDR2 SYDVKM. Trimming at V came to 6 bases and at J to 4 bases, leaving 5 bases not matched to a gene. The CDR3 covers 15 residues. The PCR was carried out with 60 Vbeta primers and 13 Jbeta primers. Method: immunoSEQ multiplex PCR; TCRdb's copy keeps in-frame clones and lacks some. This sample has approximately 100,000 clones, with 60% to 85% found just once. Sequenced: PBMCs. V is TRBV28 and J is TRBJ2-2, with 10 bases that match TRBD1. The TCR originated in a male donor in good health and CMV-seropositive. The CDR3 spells CASRDRGHGTGELFF. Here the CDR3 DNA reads TGTGCCAGCAGAGACAGGGGGCACGGCACCGGGGAGCTGTTTTTT.